A selection of T cell receptor beta chains follows, all from one sample in a study of blood T cells in healthy people across ages. MiXCR was run by TCRdb on the 5' RACE reads, yielding one entry per CDR3 protein. Of around 670,000 distinct CDR3 sequences in the sample, under 30% were seen once. Source material: blood. The receptors stem from a woman older than 75 in good health. Both conserved end residues are part of each CDR3. Each record gives: J gene, clone size, D gene, V gene, CDR3 DNA, CDR3 protein. D genes are given only for firm matches. Not all rows give a size; the values are once, few, many and, for expanded clones, a class.

J: TRBJ2-5
size: .
D: .
V: TRBV7-8
DNA: .
CDR3: CASSFYICSASWQPQETQYF

J: TRBJ2-7
size: .
D: .
V: TRBV7-7
DNA: TGTGCCAGCAGCTCGGGACCCTCCTACGAGCAGTACTTC
CDR3: CASSSGPSYEQYF

J: TRBJ1-1
size: .
D: .
V: TRBV7-2
DNA: TGTGCCAGCAGCTTAGATCAGGGCCGGTTCGAAGCTTTCTTT
CDR3: CASSLDQGRFEAFF

J: TRBJ1-5
size: .
D: .
V: TRBV30
DNA: TGTGCCTGGACCAGCGGGCAGAACGTATATCAGCCCCAGCATTTT
CDR3: CAWTSGQNVYQPQHF

J: TRBJ2-3
size: many
D: .
V: TRBV20-1
DNA: TGCAGTGCTACAGAGACCCTCACAGATACGCAGTATTTT
CDR3: CSATETLTDTQYF

J: TRBJ2-5
size: .
D: .
V: TRBV28
DNA: TGTGCCAGCAACGTGGCCCAAGAGACCCAGTACTTC
CDR3: CASNVAQETQYF

J: TRBJ1-1
size: .
D: .
V: TRBV27
DNA: TGTGCCAGCAGTACATGGTCACCGAACACTGAAGCTTTCTTT
CDR3: CASSTWSPNTEAFF

J: TRBJ1-1
size: many
D: TRBD1
V: TRBV30
DNA: TGTGCCTGGAGTGTTGGAGACAGGGGGACTGAAGCTTTCTTT
CDR3: CAWSVGDRGTEAFF

J: TRBJ2-7
size: once
D: .
V: TRBV21-1
DNA: TGTGCCTGCAGCGCCGGTGAAGGGGGCGACTACGAGCAGTACTTC
CDR3: CACSAGEGGDYEQYF

J: TRBJ2-3
size: many
D: .
V: TRBV28
DNA: TGTGCCAGCACCGCCGACACTGTAACCACAGATACGCAGTATTTT
CDR3: CASTADTVTTDTQYF

J: TRBJ1-5
size: .
D: TRBD1
V: TRBV20-1
DNA: TGCAGTGCTATTCCGGGACAGGGGATTCAGCCCCAGCATTTT
CDR3: CSAIPGQGIQPQHF

J: TRBJ1-2
size: few
D: TRBD1
V: TRBV19
DNA: TGTGCCAGTAGTCAACAGACAGGGGCCTATGGCTACACCTTC
CDR3: CASSQQTGAYGYTF

J: TRBJ1-1
size: few
D: .
V: TRBV30
DNA: TGTGCCTGGAGCGAGGGACACAGTGACACTGAAGCTTTCTTT
CDR3: CAWSEGHSDTEAFF

J: TRBJ1-2
size: many
D: .
V: TRBV5-4
DNA: TGTGCCAGCAGCTCCATCTATGGCTACACCTTC
CDR3: CASSSIYGYTF

J: TRBJ2-3
size: many
D: TRBD2
V: TRBV7-9
DNA: TGTGCCAGCAGCCAAGCCGTGGGCGGGGGGCACACAGATACGCAGTATTTT
CDR3: CASSQAVGGGHTDTQYF

J: TRBJ1-5
size: few
D: .
V: TRBV5-1
DNA: TGCGCCAGCAGCCCGGACGGGATCCGGCAGCCCCAGCATTTT
CDR3: CASSPDGIRQPQHF

J: TRBJ2-3
size: few
D: .
V: TRBV6-2/TRBV6-3
DNA: TGTGCCAGCAAGCCAGGGGACACAGATACGCGGTATTTT
CDR3: CASKPGDTDTRYF

J: TRBJ1-4
size: few
D: .
V: TRBV4-3
DNA: TGCGCCAGCAGCCAAGAAGGTGGTAAGAGGAATGAAAAACTGTTTTTT
CDR3: CASSQEGGKRNEKLFF

J: TRBJ2-7
size: many
D: .
V: TRBV2
DNA: TGTGCCAGCCAGGTGTTCCCCTCCTACGAGCAGTACTTC
CDR3: CASQVFPSYEQYF

J: TRBJ1-4
size: .
D: TRBD1
V: TRBV5-6
DNA: TGTGCCAGCAGCTGGGGGGACAGGGAAGGAGAAAAACTGTTTTTT
CDR3: CASSWGDREGEKLFF

J: TRBJ2-1
size: many
D: .
V: TRBV2
DNA: TGTGCCAGCAGTGCTCCGGGACATTCCTACAATGAGCAGTTCTTC
CDR3: CASSAPGHSYNEQFF

J: TRBJ1-2
size: few
D: .
V: TRBV30
DNA: TGTGCCTGGAGTGTAGTCGGCACACGATTTGGGGACTATGGCTACACCTTC
CDR3: CAWSVVGTRFGDYGYTF

J: TRBJ2-5
size: few
D: TRBD1
V: TRBV19
DNA: TGTGCCAGCAGATTCAGGGGGCAAGAGACCCAGTACTTC
CDR3: CASRFRGQETQYF

J: TRBJ1-5
size: few
D: .
V: TRBV20-1
DNA: TGCAGTGCTGATGGAGGGGAGGGTCAGCCCCAGCATTTT
CDR3: CSADGGEGQPQHF

J: TRBJ2-5
size: few
D: .
V: TRBV28
DNA: TGTGCCAGCAGTTCCCCTAGCGAGGGTGGGGGAAAGACCCAGTACTTC
CDR3: CASSSPSEGGGKTQYF

J: TRBJ1-1
size: .
D: .
V: TRBV27
DNA: TGTGCCAGCAGTGCTTTCCCGGATATGAACACTGAAGCTTTCTTT
CDR3: CASSAFPDMNTEAFF

J: TRBJ1-1
size: many
D: .
V: TRBV5-1
DNA: TGCGCCAGCAGCTTGGAGGTGGGGTACACTGAAGCTTTCTTT
CDR3: CASSLEVGYTEAFF

J: TRBJ1-6
size: many
D: TRBD1
V: TRBV20-1
DNA: TGCAGTGCTAGGCCCCCTGACAGGGGGCATAATTCACCCCTCCACTTT
CDR3: CSARPPDRGHNSPLHF

J: TRBJ2-7
size: .
D: .
V: TRBV28
DNA: TGTGCCAGCAGTTGTCCTGGCAGCCGATACGAGCAGTACTTC
CDR3: CASSCPGSRYEQYF